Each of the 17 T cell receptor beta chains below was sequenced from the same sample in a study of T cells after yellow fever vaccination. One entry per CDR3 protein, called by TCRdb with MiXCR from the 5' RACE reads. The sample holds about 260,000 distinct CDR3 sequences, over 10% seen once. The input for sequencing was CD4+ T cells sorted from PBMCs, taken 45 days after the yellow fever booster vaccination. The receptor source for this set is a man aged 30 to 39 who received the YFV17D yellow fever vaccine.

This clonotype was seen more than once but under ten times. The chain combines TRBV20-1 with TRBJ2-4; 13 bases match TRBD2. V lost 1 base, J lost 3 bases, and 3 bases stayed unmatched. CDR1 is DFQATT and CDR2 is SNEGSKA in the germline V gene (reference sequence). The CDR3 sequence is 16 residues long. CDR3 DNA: TGCAGTGCTAGAGTCGGGACTAGCGGGATCAAAAACATTCAGTACTTC. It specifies CSARVGTSGIKNIQYF.

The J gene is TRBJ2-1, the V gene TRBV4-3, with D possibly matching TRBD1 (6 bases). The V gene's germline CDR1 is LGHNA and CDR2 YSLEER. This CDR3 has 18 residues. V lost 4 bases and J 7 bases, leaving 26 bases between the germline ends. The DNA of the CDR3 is TGCGCCAGCAGCCTTGGCCGTCCGGACGGGATAGGGGGAAATGAGCAGTTCTTC. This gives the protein CASSLGRPDGIGGNEQFF.

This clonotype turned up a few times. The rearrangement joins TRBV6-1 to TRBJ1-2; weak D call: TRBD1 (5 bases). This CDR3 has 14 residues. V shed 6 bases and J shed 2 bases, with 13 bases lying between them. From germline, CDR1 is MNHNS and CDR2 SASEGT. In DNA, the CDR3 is TGTGCCAGCAGCCGTGCCGGACAAAACTATGGCTACACCTTC. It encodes CASSRAGQNYGYTF.

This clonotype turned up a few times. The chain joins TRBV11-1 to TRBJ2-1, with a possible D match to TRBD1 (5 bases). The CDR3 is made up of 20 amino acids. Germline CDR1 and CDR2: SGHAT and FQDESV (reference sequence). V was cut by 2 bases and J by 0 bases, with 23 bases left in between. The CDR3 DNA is TGTGCCAGCAGCTTAAGGGGTGGGCAGATTGGTAAGAGCTCCTACAATGAGCAGTTCTTC. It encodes CASSLRGGQIGKSSYNEQFF. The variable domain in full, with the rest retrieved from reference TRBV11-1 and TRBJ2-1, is EAEVAQSPRYKITEKSQAVAFWCDPISGHATLYWYRQILGQGPELLVQFQDESVVDDSQLPKDRFSAERLKGVDSTLKIQPAELGDSAMYLCASSLRGGQIGKSSYNEQFFGPGTRLTVL.

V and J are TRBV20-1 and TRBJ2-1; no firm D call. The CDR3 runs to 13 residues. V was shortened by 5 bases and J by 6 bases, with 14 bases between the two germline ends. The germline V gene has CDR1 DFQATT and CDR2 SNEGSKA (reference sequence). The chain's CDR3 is CSAVLSWVNEQFF. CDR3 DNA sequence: TGCAGTGCTGTCCTAAGTTGGGTCAATGAGCAGTTCTTC.

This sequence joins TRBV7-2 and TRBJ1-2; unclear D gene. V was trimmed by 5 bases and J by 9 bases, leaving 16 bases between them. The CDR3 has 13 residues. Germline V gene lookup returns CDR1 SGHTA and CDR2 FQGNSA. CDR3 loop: CASSPGQGLSYTF. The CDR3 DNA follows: TGTGCCAGCAGCCCTGGGCAAGGGCTGAGCTACACCTTC.

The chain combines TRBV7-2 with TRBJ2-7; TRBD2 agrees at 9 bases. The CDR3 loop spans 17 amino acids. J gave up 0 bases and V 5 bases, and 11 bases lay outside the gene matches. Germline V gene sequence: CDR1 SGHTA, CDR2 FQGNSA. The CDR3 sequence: CASSTPGLARTSYEQYF. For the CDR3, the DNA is TGTGCCAGCAGCACCCCCGGACTAGCGCGCACCTCCTACGAGCAGTACTTC.

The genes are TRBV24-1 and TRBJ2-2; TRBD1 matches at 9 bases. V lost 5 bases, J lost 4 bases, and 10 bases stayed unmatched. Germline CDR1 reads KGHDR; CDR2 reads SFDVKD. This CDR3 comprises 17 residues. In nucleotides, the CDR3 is TGTGCCACCAGTGTTACTCCTGGACAGGGGTTCACCGGGGAGCTGTTTTTT. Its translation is CATSVTPGQGFTGELFF.

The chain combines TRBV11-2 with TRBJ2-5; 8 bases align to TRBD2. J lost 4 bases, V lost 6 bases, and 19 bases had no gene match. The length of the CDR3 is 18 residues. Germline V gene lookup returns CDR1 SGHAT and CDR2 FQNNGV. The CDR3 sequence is CASRPGRLPSGPRETQYF. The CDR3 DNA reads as TGTGCCAGCAGACCGGGTCGTCTTCCTAGCGGGCCCCGAGAGACCCAGTACTTC. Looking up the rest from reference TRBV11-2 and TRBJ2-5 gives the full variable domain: EAGVAQSPRYKIIEKRQSVAFWCNPISGHATLYWYQQILGQGPKLLIQFQNNGVVDDSQLPKDRFSAERLKGVDSTLKIQPAKLEDSAVYLCASRPGRLPSGPRETQYFGPGTRLLVL.

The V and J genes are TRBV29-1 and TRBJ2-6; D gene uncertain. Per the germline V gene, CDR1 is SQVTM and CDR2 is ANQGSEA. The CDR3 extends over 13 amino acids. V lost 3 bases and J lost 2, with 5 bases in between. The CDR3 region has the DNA TGCAGCGTTGAGGGAACTGGGGCCAACGTCCTGACTTTC. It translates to CSVEGTGANVLTF.

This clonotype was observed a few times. CDR3: CASSNIATNEKLFF. The CDR3 DNA reads as TGTGCCAGCAGCAACATTGCAACTAATGAAAAACTGTTTTTT. The J gene is TRBJ1-4, the V gene TRBV7-9, with D unresolved. The CDR3 is 14 amino acids. Per the germline V gene, CDR1 is SEHNR and CDR2 is FQNEAQ (reference sequence). V lost 5 bases and J 0 bases, leaving 7 bases between the germline ends.

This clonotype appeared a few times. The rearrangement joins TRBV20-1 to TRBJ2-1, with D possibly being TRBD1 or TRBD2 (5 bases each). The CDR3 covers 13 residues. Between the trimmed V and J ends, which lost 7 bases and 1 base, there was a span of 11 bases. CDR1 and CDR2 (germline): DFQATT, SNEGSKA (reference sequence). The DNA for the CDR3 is TGCAGTGTATGGGGGAGATCCTACAATGAGCAGTTCTTC. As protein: CSVWGRSYNEQFF.

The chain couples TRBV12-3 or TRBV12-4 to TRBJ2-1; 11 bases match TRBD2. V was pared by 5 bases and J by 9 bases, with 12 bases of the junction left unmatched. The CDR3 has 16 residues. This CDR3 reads CASSPANSGRAGEQFF. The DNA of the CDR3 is TGTGCCAGCAGTCCGGCAAATAGCGGGAGGGCCGGTGAGCAGTTCTTC.

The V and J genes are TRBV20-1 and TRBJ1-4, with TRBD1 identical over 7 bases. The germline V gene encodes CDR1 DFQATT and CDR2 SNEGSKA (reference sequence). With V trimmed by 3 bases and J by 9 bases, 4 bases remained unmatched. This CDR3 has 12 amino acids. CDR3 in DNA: TGCAGTGCTAGGACAGGGAATCAAAAACTGTTTTTT. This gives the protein CSARTGNQKLFF.

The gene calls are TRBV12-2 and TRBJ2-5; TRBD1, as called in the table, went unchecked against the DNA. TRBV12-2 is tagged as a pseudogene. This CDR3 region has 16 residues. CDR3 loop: CASRLAPGGDQETQYF. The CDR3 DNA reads TGTGCAAGTCGCTTAGCGCCGGGGGGGGACCAAGAGACCCAGTACTTC.

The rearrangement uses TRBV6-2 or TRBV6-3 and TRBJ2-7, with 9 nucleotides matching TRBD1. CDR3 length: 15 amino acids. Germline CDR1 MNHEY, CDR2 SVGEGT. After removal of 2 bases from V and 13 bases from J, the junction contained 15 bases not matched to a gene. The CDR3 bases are TGTGCCAGCAGTTACGTTACGGGACAGGGTACGGGAAGTTACTTC. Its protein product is CASSYVTGQGTGSYF.

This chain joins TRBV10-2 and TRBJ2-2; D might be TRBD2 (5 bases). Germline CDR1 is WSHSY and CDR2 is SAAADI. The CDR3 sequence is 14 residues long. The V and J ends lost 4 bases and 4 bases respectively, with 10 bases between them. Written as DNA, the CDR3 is TGCGCCAGCAGTGTATCTAGCAGCACCGGGGAGCTGTTTTTT. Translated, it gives CASSVSSSTGELFF.